A selection of T cell receptor beta chains follows, all from one sample in a study of STAT3 mutations in large granular lymphocyte leukemia. Only in-frame clones appear in the TCRdb table, and some are missing; sequencing was by immunoSEQ multiplex PCR. The repertoire holds approximately 330 clones, with 57% as singletons. Sequences were obtained from peripheral blood mononuclear cells. The source is a man between 60 and 75 years old with T-cell large granular lymphocyte leukemia. Some clones in this sample may be carry-over from other donors' samples. CDR3s include the opening cysteine and the closing phenylalanine or tryptophan. A D gene is named only where the DNA matches it firmly. For some rows the clone size is stated as once, few or many, or as a class when expanded; others skip it.

TRBV7-9	NA	TRBJ1-2	NA	CASSLGALGANGYTF	TGTGCCAGCAGCTTGGGGGCCCTCGGGGCTAATGGCTACACCTTC
TRBV4-2	NA	TRBJ2-5	NA	CASRPRQPTQRETQYF	TGTGCCAGCAGACCCCGGCAGCCCACCCAGCGAGAGACCCAGTACTTC
TRBV9	NA	TRBJ1-1	NA	CASSVEDSPLGSEAFF	TGTGCCAGCAGCGTAGAGGACAGTCCCTTGGGTAGTGAAGCTTTCTTT
TRBV19	NA	TRBJ2-2	NA	CASSRQAPYTGELFF	TGTGCCAGTAGCCGACAGGCCCCTTACACCGGGGAGCTGTTTTTT
TRBV2	hyperexpanded	TRBJ2-5	TRBD1	CASIDRVLLETQYF	TGTGCCAGCATAGACAGGGTGCTGTTGGAGACCCAGTACTTC
TRBV12-5	NA	TRBJ1-6	NA	CASGFHRYNSPLHF	TGTGCTAGTGGTTTTCACAGGTATAATTCACCCCTCCACTTT
TRBV4-3	once	TRBJ1-4	TRBD1	CASSRGQGANEKLFF	TGCGCCAGCAGCCGCGGACAGGGAGCTAATGAAAAACTGTTTTTT
TRBV7-9	NA	TRBJ1-5	NA	CASSLKVSNQPQHF	TGTGCCAGCAGCTTAAAAGTTAGCAATCAGCCCCAGCATTTT
TRBV5-4	NA	TRBJ2-3	NA	CASSLAGTTQDTQYF	TGTGCCAGCAGCTTGGCCGGGACCACCCAAGATACGCAGTATTTT
TRBV4-1	few	TRBJ1-2	TRBD1	CASSPSQGENYGYTF	TGCGCCAGCAGCCCGTCACAGGGGGAGAACTATGGCTACACCTTC
TRBV2	large	TRBJ2-1	NA	CASSYDNEQFF	TGTGCCAGCAGTTACGACAATGAGCAGTTCTTC
TRBV5-1	few	TRBJ2-7	NA	CASSLVDGTYEQYF	TGCGCCAGCAGCTTGGTTGACGGGACCTACGAGCAGTACTTC
TRBV7-9	NA	TRBJ1-6	NA	CASSLGGYGNSPLHF	TGTGCCAGCAGCTTAGGGGGGTATGGTAATTCACCCCTCCACTTT
TRBV30	few	TRBJ2-7	NA	CAWSPMGFGGNEQYF	TGTGCCTGGAGCCCAATGGGGTTTGGGGGGAACGAGCAGTACTTC
TRBV5-1	NA	TRBJ2-1	NA	CASRGESSYNEQFF	TGCGCCAGCAGAGGAGAGAGCTCCTACAATGAGCAGTTCTTC
TRBV18	NA	TRBJ2-7	TRBD1	CASSTGQGSEQYF	TGTGCCAGCTCAACGGGACAGGGGTCCGAGCAGTACTTC
TRBV6-5	NA	TRBJ1-2	NA	CASSTPEMLGYTF	TGTGCCAGCAGTACCCCAGAGATGTTGGGCTACACCTTC
TRBV5-4	NA	TRBJ1-3	NA	CASSLDLGNTIYF	TGTGCCAGCAGCTTGGATTTGGGAAACACCATATATTTT
TRBV4-3	few	TRBJ1-2	NA	CASSQDVGPYGYTF	TGCGCCAGCAGCCAAGATGTAGGACCCTATGGCTACACCTTC
TRBV16	few	TRBJ2-7	NA	CASSVGQDSSYEQYF	TGTGCCAGCAGCGTCGGGCAGGATAGCTCCTACGAGCAGTACTTC
TRBV6-6	NA	TRBJ1-2	NA	CASGGLNYGYTF	TGTGCCAGCGGGGGTCTGAACTATGGCTACACCTTC
TRBV6-5	hyperexpanded	TRBJ1-2	NA	CASSPHTDGYGYTF	TGTGCCAGCAGCCCCCATACAGACGGCTATGGCTACACCTTC
TRBV28	NA	TRBJ1-5	NA	CASSYLYGSSNQPQHF	TGTGCCAGCAGTTACCTTTATGGGAGTAGCAATCAGCCCCAGCATTTT
TRBV4-1	NA	TRBJ1-2	NA	CASSQDPALGYYGYTF	TGCGCCAGCAGCCAAGATCCCGCCCTAGGGTACTATGGCTACACCTTC
TRBV2	NA	TRBJ1-5	NA	CASSEGFHSNQPQHF	TGTGCCAGCAGTGAGGGATTCCATAGCAATCAGCCCCAGCATTTT
TRBV19	NA	TRBJ1-3	NA	CASQGSSGNTIYF	TGTGCCAGCCAAGGGAGCTCTGGAAACACCATATATTTT
TRBV5-1	few	TRBJ2-3	TRBD1	CASSEGQGTDTQYF	TGCGCCAGCAGCGAGGGACAGGGTACAGATACGCAGTATTTT
TRBV5-6	NA	TRBJ2-7	TRBD1	CASSLGGTGSYEQYF	TGTGCCAGCAGCTTGGGAGGGACAGGGTCCTACGAGCAGTACTTC
TRBV28	NA	TRBJ1-1	NA	CASSLLGDGRGAFF	TGTGCCAGCAGTTTATTAGGGGACGGGAGGGGAGCTTTCTTT
TRBV7-3	NA	TRBJ2-1	TRBD2	CASSLIVSGGYNEQFF	TGTGCCAGCAGCTTAATAGTTAGCGGGGGCTACAATGAGCAGTTCTTC
TRBV5-4	NA	TRBJ2-7	TRBD1	CASSPKDRGGYEQYF	TGTGCCAGCAGCCCTAAGGACAGGGGCGGTTACGAGCAGTACTTC
TRBV7-9	NA	TRBJ2-7	NA	CASSPRHSSYEQYF	TGTGCCAGCAGCCCCCGACACAGCTCCTACGAGCAGTACTTC
TRBV18	few	TRBJ2-7	TRBD2	CASSTGLDEQYF	TGTGCCAGCTCAACGGGACTAGACGAGCAGTACTTC
TRBV6-5	NA	TRBJ2-1	NA	CASTRGVGGNEQFF	TGTGCCAGCACTCGAGGGGTCGGCGGGAATGAGCAGTTCTTC
TRBV18	NA	TRBJ2-1	NA	CASSPLPRGALDEQFF	TGTGCCAGCTCACCCCTTCCCCGGGGGGCTTTGGATGAGCAGTTCTTC
TRBV7-6	NA	TRBJ2-7	NA	CASSAGPNYEQYF	TGTGCCAGCAGCGCAGGGCCCAACTACGAGCAGTACTTC
TRBV25-1	NA	TRBJ1-1	NA	CASSASLIAGTEAFF	TGTGCCAGCAGTGCCTCTCTCATTGCGGGAACTGAAGCTTTCTTT
TRBV28	NA	TRBJ1-2	TRBD1	CASSLTGDYGYTF	TGTGCCAGCAGTTTGACAGGGGACTATGGCTACACCTTC
TRBV10-3	few	TRBJ1-2	NA	CAISLAGYGYTF	TGTGCCATCAGCCTCGCGGGCTATGGCTACACCTTC
TRBV19	NA	TRBJ2-7	TRBD1	CASSGQGYEQYF	TGTGCCAGTAGTGGACAGGGGTACGAGCAGTACTTC
TRBV18	NA	TRBJ1-2	NA	CASSPYSAKSNYGYTF	TGTGCCAGCTCACCATACTCGGCTAAGTCTAACTATGGCTACACCTTC
TRBV7-9	NA	TRBJ1-2	NA	CASTLGNYGYTF	TGTGCCAGCACCCTGGGTAACTATGGCTACACCTTC
TRBV29-1	NA	TRBJ1-1	TRBD1	CSVRGQGDGAFF	TGCAGCGTCCGGGGACAGGGGGATGGAGCTTTCTTT
TRBV10-3	few	TRBJ2-3	TRBD2	CAISKSGTSGPDTQYF	TGTGCCATCAGTAAGTCCGGGACTAGCGGGCCAGATACGCAGTATTTT
TRBV6-6	NA	TRBJ1-1	NA	CASKRGANTEAFF	TGTGCCAGTAAAAGGGGAGCGAACACTGAAGCTTTCTTT
TRBV7-1	NA	TRBJ2-6	NA	CASSYRAGQSRANVLTF	TGTGCCAGCAGCTACCGCGCAGGACAAAGTCGGGCCAACGTCCTGACTTTC